This T cell receptor (beta chain) was obtained from a study of neoadjuvant nivolumab and ipilimumab in lung cancer. Findings and limits, study-wide: Pretherapy blood TCR richness correlated positively with resected tumor richness. Only two of four nivolumab-treated tumors gained richness and clonality by surgery.

This clone was counted once. Its target is not known. Germline CDR1 is SEHNR and CDR2 is FQNEAQ (reference sequence). V lost 4 bases and J lost 3, with 9 bases in between. CDR3 size: 13 residues. Clones were sequenced by immunoSEQ multiplex PCR, and TCRdb holds only the in-frame ones, with some missing. The table records about 26,000 clones, around 80% of them present only once. The sequences come from peripheral blood, collected before neoadjuvant nivolumab, alone or with ipilimumab. The chain employs TRBV7-9 and TRBJ2-5, with D maybe TRBD1 (6 bases). This clonotype was obtained from an adult with non-small cell lung cancer. CDR3 nucleotides: TGTGCCAGCAGCTATTGGACAGAAGAGACCCAGTACTTC. It codes for CASSYWTEETQYF.